Listed below are T cell receptor beta chains from one sample, sequenced in a study of T cells in Graves' hyperthyroidism and ophthalmopathy. TCRdb independently ran MiXCR on the multiplex PCR reads; one entry per CDR3 protein. The table has 300,000 to 450,000 distinct CDR3 sequences, about 14% seen once. The sequencing input was blood. These receptor sequences come from a woman aged 55-69 years with Graves' hyperthyroidism. The CDR3 runs from the conserved cysteine through the conserved F or W. Fields, in order: clone size, D gene, V gene, J gene, CDR3 protein, CDR3 DNA. A D gene is named only where the DNA matches it firmly. Clone size is given for some rows only: seen once, a few or many times, or a class if the clone is expanded.

few	NA	TRBV7-2	TRBJ2-7	CASSLTRGHEQYF	TGTGCCAGCAGCCTCACGAGGGGTCACGAGCAGTACTTC
many	NA	TRBV12-3/TRBV12-4	TRBJ2-5	CASSWGSQETQYF	TGTGCCAGCAGTTGGGGGAGTCAAGAGACCCAGTACTTC
many	NA	TRBV28	TRBJ1-2	CASLGLGGAYYGYTF	TGTGCCAGTTTAGGGCTAGGAGGTGCATACTATGGCTACACCTTC
few	TRBD1	TRBV10-3	TRBJ2-7	CAISVDRDRDYEQYF	TGTGCCATCAGTGTCGACCGGGACAGGGACTACGAGCAGTACTTC
few	NA	TRBV28	TRBJ2-6	CASGANVLTF	TGTGCCTCTGGGGCCAACGTCCTGACTTTC
many	NA	TRBV10-3	TRBJ2-3	CAISESTRAPDTQYF	TGTGCCATCAGTGAGTCGACGAGGGCGCCAGATACGCAGTATTTT
many	TRBD2	TRBV18	TRBJ2-1	CASSSGTSGRAEQFF	TGTGCCAGCTCATCAGGGACTAGCGGGAGAGCTGAGCAGTTCTTC
many	NA	TRBV7-9	TRBJ1-2	CASSSWTAGYTF	TGTGCCAGCAGCTCCTGGACAGCCGGCTACACCTTC
NA	NA	TRBV18	TRBJ1-4	CASSPGAANEKLSF	TGTGCCAGCTCACCGGGGGCGGCGAATGAAAAACTGTCTTTT
many	TRBD2	TRBV20-1	TRBJ2-5	CSAIGLEETQYF	TGCAGTGCTATTGGACTAGAGGAGACCCAGTACTTC
NA	TRBD1	TRBV4-1	TRBJ1-2	CASSQSPGQPDGYTF	TGCGCCAGCAGCCAATCTCCGGGACAGCCTGATGGCTACACCTTC
NA	NA	TRBV5-1	TRBJ2-7	CASSPSIEQYF	TGTGCCAGCAGCCCCAGTATAGAGCAGTACTTC
NA	NA	TRBV20-1	TRBJ2-5	CSARERIQETQYF	TGCAGTGCTAGAGAACGGATCCAAGAGACCCAGTACTTC
NA	NA	TRBV12-5	TRBJ2-2	CASGLVGEAGELFF	TGTGCTAGTGGTTTGGTTGGGGAAGCCGGGGAGCTGTTTTTT
NA	NA	TRBV12-3/TRBV12-4	TRBJ1-5	CASSLTGPHRPQHF	TGTGCCAGCAGCTTGACAGGCCCCCATCGGCCCCAGCATTTT
NA	TRBD2	TRBV7-9	TRBJ2-1	CASSQPSGRGEQFF	TGTGCCAGCAGCCAACCTAGCGGGAGAGGTGAGCAGTTCTTC
many	NA	TRBV11-2	TRBJ2-3	CASSTRQGTDTQYF	TGTGCCAGCAGCACCCGACAGGGCACAGATACGCAGTATTTT
many	TRBD2	TRBV29-1	TRBJ2-1	CSALLLAGGSGEQFF	TGCAGCGCTCTGTTGCTAGCGGGAGGGTCTGGTGAGCAGTTCTTC
many	TRBD1	TRBV12-3/TRBV12-4	TRBJ1-4	CASQTGEGNEKLFF	TGTGCCAGCCAAACAGGGGAGGGTAATGAAAAACTGTTTTTT
many	NA	TRBV3-1	TRBJ2-1	CASSQVGSQFF	TGTGCCAGCAGCCAAGTAGGGTCGCAGTTCTTC
many	NA	TRBV11-2	TRBJ2-7	CASSLDWSAGGGEQYF	TGTGCCAGCAGCTTAGATTGGAGCGCTGGTGGAGGGGAGCAGTACTTC
many	NA	TRBV13	TRBJ2-5	CASSSLGAQETQYF	TGTGCCAGCAGCTCCCTTGGGGCCCAAGAGACCCAGTACTTC
many	TRBD2	TRBV20-1	TRBJ2-7	CSARDTGTSGSREQYF	TGCAGTGCTAGAGACACCGGGACTAGCGGGAGCCGCGAGCAGTACTTC
few	TRBD1	TRBV6-1	TRBJ2-7	CASRIDRAPSYEQYF	TGTGCCAGCAGGATAGACAGGGCCCCATCCTACGAGCAGTACTTC
once	TRBD1	TRBV7-9	TRBJ1-4	CASSWTGRGGNEKLFF	TGTGCCAGCAGCTGGACAGGGAGGGGAGGAAATGAAAAACTGTTTTTT
NA	TRBD2	TRBV20-1	TRBJ2-1	CSAEISGRSEQFF	TGCAGTGCTGAGATTAGCGGGAGGAGTGAGCAGTTCTTC